A selection of T cell receptor beta chains follows, all from one sample in a study of CD8 T cells in Susac syndrome. TCRdb fed the immunoSEQ multiplex PCR reads into MiXCR, producing one record per CDR3 protein. Of about 250,000 distinct CDR3 sequences listed, 80% to 95% were seen once; the top ten hold around 0.07%. Source material: CD4+ T cells from PBMCs. These receptors were collected from a human donor with multiple sclerosis. The CDR3 runs from the conserved cysteine through the conserved F or W. A D gene is named only where the DNA matches it firmly. For some rows the clone size is stated as once, few or many, or as a class when expanded; others skip it.

j_call v_call clone_size d_call cdr3_aa
TRBJ2-7 TRBV7-9 - TRBD1 CASSLGTVISYEQYF
TRBJ2-7 TRBV20-1 few - CSARGGYEQYF
TRBJ2-7 TRBV5-1 - - CASSSSRYEQYF
TRBJ1-1 TRBV27 - - CASSLYPRARTTEAFF
TRBJ2-5 TRBV11-2 - TRBD2 CASSPVALAGYGETQYF
TRBJ1-6 TRBV12-5 once - CASGPTQGARLHF
TRBJ2-1 TRBV30 - - CAYAPGTPIYNEQFF
TRBJ2-2 TRBV6-5 - TRBD2 CASVAGGRTGELFF
TRBJ2-5 TRBV20-1 - - CSARPSDGAHGETQYF
TRBJ2-1 TRBV5-4 - TRBD2 CASSPRGGLAALSYNEQFF
TRBJ2-7 TRBV7-6 - - CASSLSRKNLYF
TRBJ1-2 TRBV12-3/TRBV12-4 - - CASNRDTIGGYTF
TRBJ2-7 TRBV5-6 once - CASSRRGSYEQYF
TRBJ2-2 TRBV29-1 - - CSVSKGGMAGELFF
TRBJ2-2 TRBV2 once - CASSSSSGTGELFF
TRBJ1-1 TRBV20-1 - - CSARGQAGVMNTEAFF
TRBJ2-1 TRBV20-1 - - CSAPGGVSSYNEQFF
TRBJ2-5 TRBV19 - - CASSPRIGETQYF
TRBJ1-1 TRBV29-1 - - CSVPREGVNTEAFF
TRBJ1-2 TRBV6-1 - TRBD1 CASSETGTGVFYGYTF
TRBJ2-1 TRBV5-1 few - CASSPRGGGYNEQFF
TRBJ1-4 TRBV3-1 - - CASSQGPLSGEKLFF
TRBJ2-7 TRBV27 - - CASSPTIGLGTYEQYF
TRBJ2-7 TRBV3-1 - - CASSQVGTYYEQYF
TRBJ2-5 TRBV24-1 - - CATSDPGPGQETQYF
TRBJ1-1 TRBV7-3 few - CASSLTGLTEAFF
TRBJ2-5 TRBV4-1 - - CASSQNSQETQYF
TRBJ1-2 TRBV2 - - CASSSNGYTF
TRBJ1-4 TRBV6-6 - TRBD1 CASSDRGQGEKLFF
TRBJ2-5 TRBV11-2 - TRBD2 CASNPGLAGETQYF
TRBJ1-6 TRBV20-1 - - CSARTDRPNSPLHF
TRBJ1-2 TRBV6-1 few - CASSRRGNANYGYTF
TRBJ1-1 TRBV30 - - CAWSDGQPNTEAFF
TRBJ1-1 TRBV7-2 - - CASQNDQDTEAFF
TRBJ2-1 TRBV18 - TRBD1 CASSPGQGAGDEQFF
TRBJ2-1 TRBV20-1 - TRBD2 CSAKLAGAYNEQFF
TRBJ1-2 TRBV9 - TRBD1 CASSPRTGSNSYGYTF
TRBJ2-5 TRBV29-1 - TRBD1 CSVNYRGRSETQYF
TRBJ1-2 TRBV27 once - CASSFRRANYGYTF
TRBJ1-5 TRBV10-3 - - CAISDGLSNQPQHF